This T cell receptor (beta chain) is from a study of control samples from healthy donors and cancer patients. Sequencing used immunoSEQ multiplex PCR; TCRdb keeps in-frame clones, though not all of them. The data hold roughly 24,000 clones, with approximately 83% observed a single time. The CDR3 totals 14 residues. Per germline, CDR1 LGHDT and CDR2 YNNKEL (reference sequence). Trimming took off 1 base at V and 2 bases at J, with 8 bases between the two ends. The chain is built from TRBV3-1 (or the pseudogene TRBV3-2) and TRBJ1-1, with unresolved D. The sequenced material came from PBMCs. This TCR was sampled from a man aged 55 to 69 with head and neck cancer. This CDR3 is CASSQGRVNTEAFF. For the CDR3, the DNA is TGTGCCAGCAGCCAAGGACGGGTTAACACTGAAGCTTTCTTT.